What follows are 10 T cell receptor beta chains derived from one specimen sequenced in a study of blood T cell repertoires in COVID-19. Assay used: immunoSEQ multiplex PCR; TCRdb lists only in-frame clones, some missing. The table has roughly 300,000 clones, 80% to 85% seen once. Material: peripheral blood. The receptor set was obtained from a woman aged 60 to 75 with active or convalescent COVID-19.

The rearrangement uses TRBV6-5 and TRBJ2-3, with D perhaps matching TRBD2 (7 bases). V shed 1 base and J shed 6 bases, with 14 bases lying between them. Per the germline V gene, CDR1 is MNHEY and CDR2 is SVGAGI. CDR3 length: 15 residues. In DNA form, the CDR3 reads TGTGCCAGCAGTTACTTTCCCAGGGGAGGGGATACGCAGTATTTT. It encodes CASSYFPRGGDTQYF.

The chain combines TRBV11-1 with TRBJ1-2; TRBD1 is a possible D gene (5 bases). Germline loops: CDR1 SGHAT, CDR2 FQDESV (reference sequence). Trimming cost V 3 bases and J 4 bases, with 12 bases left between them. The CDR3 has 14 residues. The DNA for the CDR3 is TGTGCCAGCAGCTTTCGACCAGGGTTCTATGGCTACACCTTC. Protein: CASSFRPGFYGYTF. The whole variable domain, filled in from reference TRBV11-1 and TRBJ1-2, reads EAEVAQSPRYKITEKSQAVAFWCDPISGHATLYWYRQILGQGPELLVQFQDESVVDDSQLPKDRFSAERLKGVDSTLKIQPAELGDSAMYLCASSFRPGFYGYTFGSGTRLTVV.

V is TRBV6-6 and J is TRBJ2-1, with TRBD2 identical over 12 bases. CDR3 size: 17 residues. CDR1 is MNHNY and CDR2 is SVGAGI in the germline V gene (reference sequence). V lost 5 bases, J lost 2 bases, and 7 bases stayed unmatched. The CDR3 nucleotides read TGTGCCAGCAGTCTCTTCGCTAGCGGGGGGGCCTACAATGAGCAGTTCTTC. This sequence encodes CASSLFASGGAYNEQFF.

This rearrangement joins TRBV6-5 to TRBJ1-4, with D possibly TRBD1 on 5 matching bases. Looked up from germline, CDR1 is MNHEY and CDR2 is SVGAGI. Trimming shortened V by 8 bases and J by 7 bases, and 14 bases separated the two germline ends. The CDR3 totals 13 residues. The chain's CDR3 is CASDSGRGEKLFF. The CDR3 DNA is TGTGCCAGCGATTCAGGGAGGGGTGAAAAACTGTTTTTT.

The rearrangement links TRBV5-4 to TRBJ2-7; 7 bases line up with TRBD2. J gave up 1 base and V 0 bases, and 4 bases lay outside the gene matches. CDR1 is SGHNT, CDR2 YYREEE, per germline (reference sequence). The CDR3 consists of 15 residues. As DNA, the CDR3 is TGTGCCAGCAGCTTGGCATCGGGGGGATCCTACGAGCAGTACTTC. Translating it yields CASSLASGGSYEQYF.

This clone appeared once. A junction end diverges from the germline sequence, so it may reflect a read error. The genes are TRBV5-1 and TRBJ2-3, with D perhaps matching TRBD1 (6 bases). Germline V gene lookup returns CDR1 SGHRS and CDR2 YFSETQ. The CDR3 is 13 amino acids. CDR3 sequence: CTSSGASTDTQYF. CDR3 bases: TGCACCAGCTCAGGGGCTAGCACAGATACGCAGTATTTT.

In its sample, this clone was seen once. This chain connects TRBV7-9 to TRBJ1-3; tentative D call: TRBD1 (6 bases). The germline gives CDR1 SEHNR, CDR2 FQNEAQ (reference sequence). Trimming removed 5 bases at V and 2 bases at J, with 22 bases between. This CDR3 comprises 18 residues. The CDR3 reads CASSPLLHYRVPGNTIYF. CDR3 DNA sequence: TGTGCCAGCAGCCCACTACTCCATTACAGGGTCCCTGGAAACACCATATATTTT.

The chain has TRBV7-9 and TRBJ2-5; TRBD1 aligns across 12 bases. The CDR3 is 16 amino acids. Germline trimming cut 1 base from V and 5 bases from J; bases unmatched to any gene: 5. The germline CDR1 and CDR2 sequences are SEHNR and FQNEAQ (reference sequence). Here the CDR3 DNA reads TGTGCCAGCAGCTTAGTCTCGGGACAGGGGGCGGAGACCCAGTACTTC. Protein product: CASSLVSGQGAETQYF.

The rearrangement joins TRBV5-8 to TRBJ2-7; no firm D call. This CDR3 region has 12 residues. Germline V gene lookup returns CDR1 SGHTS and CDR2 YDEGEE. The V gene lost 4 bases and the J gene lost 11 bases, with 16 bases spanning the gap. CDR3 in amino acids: CASSLFGPRKYF. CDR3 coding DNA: TGTGCCAGCAGCCTGTTTGGCCCACGCAAGTACTTC.

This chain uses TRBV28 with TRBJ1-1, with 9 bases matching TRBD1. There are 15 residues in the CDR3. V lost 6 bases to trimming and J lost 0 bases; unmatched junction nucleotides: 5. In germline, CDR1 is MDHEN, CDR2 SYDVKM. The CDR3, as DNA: TGTGCCAGCAGCCTCCGGACAGGGGTGAACACTGAAGCTTTCTTT. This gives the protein CASSLRTGVNTEAFF.